What follows describes a single T cell receptor beta chain. The antigen is not known. This record belongs to a study of shared clonotypes between healthy human individuals. Study at large: Per donor, CD8 memory used one plate, CD8 naive used two, CD4 memory used three and CD4 naive used three. Findings of the study overall: Sampling was confined to blood; repertoires within tissues likely differ.

The ends lost 7 bases at V and 5 bases at J; junction bases unmatched: 10. Germline-derived CDR1 and CDR2 are SGHRS and YFSETQ. The CDR3 totals 15 residues. Sorted-subset replicate PCR reactions contained around 220 ng DNA, corresponding to 29,000 or so T cell genomes. Sequencing was performed with immunoSEQ multiplex PCR; in TCRdb, only in-frame clones are kept and a portion is missing. The sample lists roughly 2,500,000 clones; over 85% were seen once. The specimen sequenced was naive CD4+ T cells from PBMCs. Subset indicated: CD45RA+ positively selected. The source of this sequence is a man younger than 30 in good health. Some clones in this sample may be carry-over from other donors' samples. The J gene is TRBJ2-1, the V gene TRBV5-1; 9 bases align to TRBD1. The CDR3 region is CASVEWTGANNEQFF. The CDR3 DNA follows: TGCGCCAGCGTGGAATGGACAGGGGCCAACAATGAGCAGTTCTTC. The full variable domain, rest sourced from reference TRBV5-1 and TRBJ2-1, is KAGVTQTPRYLIKTRGQQVTLSCSPISGHRSVSWYQQTPGQGLQFLFEYFSETQRNKGNFPGRFSGRQFSNSRSEMNVSTLELGDSALYLCASVEWTGANNEQFFGPGTRLTVL.